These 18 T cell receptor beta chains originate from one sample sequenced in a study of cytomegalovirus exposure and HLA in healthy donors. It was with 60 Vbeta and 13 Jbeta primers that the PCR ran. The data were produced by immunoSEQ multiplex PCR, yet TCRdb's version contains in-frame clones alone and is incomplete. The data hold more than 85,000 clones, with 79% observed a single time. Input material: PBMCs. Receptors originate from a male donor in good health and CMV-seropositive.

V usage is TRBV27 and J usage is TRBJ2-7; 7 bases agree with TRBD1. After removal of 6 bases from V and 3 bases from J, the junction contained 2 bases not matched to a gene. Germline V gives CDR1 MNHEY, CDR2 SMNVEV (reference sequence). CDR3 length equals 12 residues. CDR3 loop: CASRGQIYEQYF. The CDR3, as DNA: TGTGCCAGCAGGGGACAGATCTACGAGCAGTACTTC.

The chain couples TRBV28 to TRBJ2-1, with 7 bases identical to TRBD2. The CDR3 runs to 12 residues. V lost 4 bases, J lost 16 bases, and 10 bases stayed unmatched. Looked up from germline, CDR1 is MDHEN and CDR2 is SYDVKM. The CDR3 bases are TGTGCCAGCAGTTCCGGACTAGGTCTCTTATTCTTC. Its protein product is CASSSGLGLLFF.

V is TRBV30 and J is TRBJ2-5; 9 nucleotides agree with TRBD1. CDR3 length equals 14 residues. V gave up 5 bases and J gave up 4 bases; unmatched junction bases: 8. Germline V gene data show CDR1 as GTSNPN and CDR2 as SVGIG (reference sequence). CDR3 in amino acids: CAWRIQGARETQYF. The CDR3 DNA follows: TGTGCCTGGCGAATACAGGGGGCTCGAGAGACCCAGTACTTC.

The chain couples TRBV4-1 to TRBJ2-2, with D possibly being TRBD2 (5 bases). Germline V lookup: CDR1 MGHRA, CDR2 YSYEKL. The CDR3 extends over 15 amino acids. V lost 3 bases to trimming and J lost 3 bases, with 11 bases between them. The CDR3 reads CASSHLREHTGELFF. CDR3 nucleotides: TGCGCCAGCAGCCATCTTAGGGAGCACACCGGGGAGCTGTTTTTT.

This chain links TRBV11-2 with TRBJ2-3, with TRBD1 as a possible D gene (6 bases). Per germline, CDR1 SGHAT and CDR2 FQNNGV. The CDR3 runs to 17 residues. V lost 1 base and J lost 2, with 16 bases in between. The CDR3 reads CASSLGQVRRDTDTQYF. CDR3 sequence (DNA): TGTGCCAGCAGCTTAGGACAGGTCAGAAGGGACACAGATACGCAGTATTTT.

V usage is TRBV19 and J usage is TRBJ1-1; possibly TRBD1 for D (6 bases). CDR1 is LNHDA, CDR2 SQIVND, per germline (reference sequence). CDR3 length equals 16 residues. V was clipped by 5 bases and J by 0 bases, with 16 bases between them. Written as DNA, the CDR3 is TGTGCCAGTAGTTCGAGACGGACAGCTATGAACACTGAAGCTTTCTTT. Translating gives CASSSRRTAMNTEAFF.

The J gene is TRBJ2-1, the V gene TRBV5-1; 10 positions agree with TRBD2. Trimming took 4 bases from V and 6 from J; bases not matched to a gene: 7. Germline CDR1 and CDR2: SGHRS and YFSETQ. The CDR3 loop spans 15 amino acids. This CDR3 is CASSPGTSEGNEQFF. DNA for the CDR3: TGCGCCAGCAGCCCCGGGACTAGCGAGGGCAATGAGCAGTTCTTC.

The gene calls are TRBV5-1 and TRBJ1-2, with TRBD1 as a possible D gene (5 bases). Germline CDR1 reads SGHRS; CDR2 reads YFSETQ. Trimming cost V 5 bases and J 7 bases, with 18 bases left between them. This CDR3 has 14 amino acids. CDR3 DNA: TGCGCCAGCAGTGACCAGGGCGAGGCGCTTGGCTACACCTTC. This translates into CASSDQGEALGYTF.

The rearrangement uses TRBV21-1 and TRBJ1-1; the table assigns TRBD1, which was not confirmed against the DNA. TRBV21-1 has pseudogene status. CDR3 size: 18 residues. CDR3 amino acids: CASSTQHPRTLTFTEAFF. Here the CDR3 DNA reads TGTGCCAGCAGCACGCAGCACCCACGCACCTTGACATTCACTGAAGCTTTCTTT.

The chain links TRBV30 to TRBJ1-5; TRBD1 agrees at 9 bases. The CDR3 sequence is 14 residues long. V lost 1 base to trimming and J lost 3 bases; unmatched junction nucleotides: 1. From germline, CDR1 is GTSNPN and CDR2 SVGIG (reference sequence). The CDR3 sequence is CAWSDRGHNQPQHF. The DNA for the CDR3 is TGTGCCTGGAGTGACAGGGGGCACAATCAGCCCCAGCATTTT. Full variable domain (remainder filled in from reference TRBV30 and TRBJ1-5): SQTIHQWPATLVQPVGSPLSLECTVEGTSNPNLYWYRQAAGRGLQLLFYSVGIGQISSEVPQNLSASRPQDRQFILSSKKLLLSDSGFYLCAWSDRGHNQPQHFGDGTRLSIL.

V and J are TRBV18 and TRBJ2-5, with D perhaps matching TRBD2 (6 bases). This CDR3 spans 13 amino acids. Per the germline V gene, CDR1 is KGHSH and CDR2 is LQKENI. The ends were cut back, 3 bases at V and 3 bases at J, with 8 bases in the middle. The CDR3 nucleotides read TGTGCCAGCTCACCTGGACTAAAAGAGACCCAGTACTTC. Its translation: CASSPGLKETQYF.

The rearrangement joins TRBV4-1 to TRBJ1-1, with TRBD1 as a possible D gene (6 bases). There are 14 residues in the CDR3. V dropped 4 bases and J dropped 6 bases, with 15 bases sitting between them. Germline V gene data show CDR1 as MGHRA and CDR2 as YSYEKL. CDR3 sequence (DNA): TGCGCCAGCAGCCCCCGACAGGATCTAGCTGAAGCTTTCTTT. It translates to CASSPRQDLAEAFF.

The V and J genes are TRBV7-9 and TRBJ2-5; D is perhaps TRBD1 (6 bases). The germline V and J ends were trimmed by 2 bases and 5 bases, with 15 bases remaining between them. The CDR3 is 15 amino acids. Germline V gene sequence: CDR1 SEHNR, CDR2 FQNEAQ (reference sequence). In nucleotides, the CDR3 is TGTGCCAGCAGCTTAAATGGACAGCCCGGGGAGACCCAGTACTTC. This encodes CASSLNGQPGETQYF.

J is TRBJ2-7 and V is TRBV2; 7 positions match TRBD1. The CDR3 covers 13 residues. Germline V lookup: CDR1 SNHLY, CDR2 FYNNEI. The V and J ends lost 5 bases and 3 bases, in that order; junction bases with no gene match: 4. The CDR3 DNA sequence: TGTGCCAGCAGTCGACAGGGCGACTACGAGCAGTACTTC. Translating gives CASSRQGDYEQYF. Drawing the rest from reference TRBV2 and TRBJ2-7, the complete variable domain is EPEVTQTPSHQVTQMGQEVILRCVPISNHLYFYWYRQILGQKVEFLVSFYNNEISEKSEIFDDQFSVERPDGSNFTLKIRSTKLEDSAMYFCASSRQGDYEQYFGPGTRLTVT.

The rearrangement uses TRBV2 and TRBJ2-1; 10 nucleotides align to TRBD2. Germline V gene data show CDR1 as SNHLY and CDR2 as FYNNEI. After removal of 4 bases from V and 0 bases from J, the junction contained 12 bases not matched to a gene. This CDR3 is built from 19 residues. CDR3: CASSAPGLALSSSYNEQFF. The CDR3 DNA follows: TGTGCCAGCAGTGCCCCGGGACTAGCGCTTTCGAGCTCCTACAATGAGCAGTTCTTC. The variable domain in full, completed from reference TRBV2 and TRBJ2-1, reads EPEVTQTPSHQVTQMGQEVILRCVPISNHLYFYWYRQILGQKVEFLVSFYNNEISEKSEIFDDQFSVERPDGSNFTLKIRSTKLEDSAMYFCASSAPGLALSSSYNEQFFGPGTRLTVL.

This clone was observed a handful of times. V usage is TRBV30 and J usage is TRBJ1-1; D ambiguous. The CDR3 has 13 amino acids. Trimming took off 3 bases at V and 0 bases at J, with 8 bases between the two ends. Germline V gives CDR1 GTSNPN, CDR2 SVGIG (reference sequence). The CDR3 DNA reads TGTGCCTGGAGGTTCGGGGTGAACACTGAAGCTTTCTTT. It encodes CAWRFGVNTEAFF.

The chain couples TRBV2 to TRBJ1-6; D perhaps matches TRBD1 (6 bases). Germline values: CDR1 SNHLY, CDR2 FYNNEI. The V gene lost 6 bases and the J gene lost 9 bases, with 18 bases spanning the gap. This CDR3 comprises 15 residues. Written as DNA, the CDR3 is TGTGCCAGCAGCCAGGGGAGGGTTTTCAGTTCACCCCTCCACTTT. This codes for CASSQGRVFSSPLHF.

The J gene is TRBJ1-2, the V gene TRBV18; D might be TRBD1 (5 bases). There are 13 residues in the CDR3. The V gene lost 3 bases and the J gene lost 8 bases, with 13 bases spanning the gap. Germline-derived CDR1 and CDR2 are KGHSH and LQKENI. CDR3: CASSPGLSKGYTF. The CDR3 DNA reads TGTGCCAGCTCACCGGGACTCTCGAAGGGCTACACCTTC.